This TCR beta chain was recorded in a study of blood T cell repertoires in COVID-19. Whole-study context: PBMCs, B-cell-depleted T cells, or T cells provided the cDNA or gDNA that made up the material.

Participants, about 18 to 90 years old, spanned around 26 US areas. With V trimmed by 5 bases and J by 3 bases, 4 bases remained unmatched. The CDR3 consists of 15 residues. Germline assignment: CDR1 SGHTA and CDR2 FQGNSA. Authors' methods: The authors estimated nucleated cell counts from reference gene primer amplification. The protocol was immunoSEQ multiplex PCR, while the TCRdb copy is restricted to in-frame clones and leaves out a portion. V, J and clone size reflect that table, while D and trimming were determined from the DNA. This sample carries 200,000 or so clones, 88% of them seen once, and the ten largest clones take roughly 2.5%.

The source material was PBMCs or T cells enriched from blood (not recorded which). This TCR was sampled from a woman between 35 and 50 years old with acute COVID-19. V is TRBV7-2 and J is TRBJ2-7, with 13 bases fitting TRBD2. The chain's CDR3 is CASSPGLAGVYEQYV. DNA of the CDR3: TGTGCCAGCAGCCCAGGACTAGCGGGAGTCTACGAGCAGTACGTC.